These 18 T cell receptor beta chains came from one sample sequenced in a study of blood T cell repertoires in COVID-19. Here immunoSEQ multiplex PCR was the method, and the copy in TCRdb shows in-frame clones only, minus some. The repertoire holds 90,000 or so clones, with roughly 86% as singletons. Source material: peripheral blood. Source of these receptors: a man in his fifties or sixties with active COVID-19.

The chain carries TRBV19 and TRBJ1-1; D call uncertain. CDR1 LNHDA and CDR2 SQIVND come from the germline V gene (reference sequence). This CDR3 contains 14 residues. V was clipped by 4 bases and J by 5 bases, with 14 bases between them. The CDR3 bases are TGTGCCAGTAGTACTTTGACCCCGGGGACTGAAGCTTTCTTT. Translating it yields CASSTLTPGTEAFF.

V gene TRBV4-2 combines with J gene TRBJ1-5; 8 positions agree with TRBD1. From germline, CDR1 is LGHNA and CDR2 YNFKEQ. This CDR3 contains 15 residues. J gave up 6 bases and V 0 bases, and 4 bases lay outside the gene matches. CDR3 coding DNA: TGTGCCAGCAGCCAAGAACAACAGGGGGTTCAGCCCCAGCATTTT. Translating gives CASSQEQQGVQPQHF.

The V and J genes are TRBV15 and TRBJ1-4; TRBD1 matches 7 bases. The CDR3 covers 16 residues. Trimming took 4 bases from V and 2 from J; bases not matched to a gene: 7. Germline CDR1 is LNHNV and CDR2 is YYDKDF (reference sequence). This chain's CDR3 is CATSTPLQGTNEKLFF. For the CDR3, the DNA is TGTGCCACCAGCACTCCGTTACAGGGGACTAATGAAAAACTGTTTTTT.

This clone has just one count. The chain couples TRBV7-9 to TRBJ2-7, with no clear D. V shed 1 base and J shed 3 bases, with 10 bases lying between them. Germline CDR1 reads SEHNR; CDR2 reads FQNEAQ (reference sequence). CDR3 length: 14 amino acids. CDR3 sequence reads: CASSLGNAGYEQYF. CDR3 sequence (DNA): TGTGCCAGCAGCTTAGGGAACGCAGGCTACGAGCAGTACTTC.

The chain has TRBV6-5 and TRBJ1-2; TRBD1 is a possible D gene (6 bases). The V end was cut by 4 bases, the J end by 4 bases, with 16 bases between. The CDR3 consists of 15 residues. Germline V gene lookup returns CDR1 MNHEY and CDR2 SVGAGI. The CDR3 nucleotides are TGTGCCAGCAGTTCCCAGGGGTTAGGCGGCTATGGCTACACCTTC. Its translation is CASSSQGLGGYGYTF.

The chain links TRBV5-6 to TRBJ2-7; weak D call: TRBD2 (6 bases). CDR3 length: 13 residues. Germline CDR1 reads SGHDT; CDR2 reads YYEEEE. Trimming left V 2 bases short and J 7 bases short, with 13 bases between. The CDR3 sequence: CASSLLGGWEQYF. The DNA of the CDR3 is TGTGCCAGCAGCTTACTCGGGGGATGGGAGCAGTACTTC. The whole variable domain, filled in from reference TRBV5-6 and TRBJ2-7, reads DAGVTQSPTHLIKTRGQQVTLRCSPKSGHDTVSWYQQALGQGPQFIFQYYEEEERQRGNFPDRFSGHQFPNYSSELNVNALLLGDSALYLCASSLLGGWEQYFGPGTRLTVT.

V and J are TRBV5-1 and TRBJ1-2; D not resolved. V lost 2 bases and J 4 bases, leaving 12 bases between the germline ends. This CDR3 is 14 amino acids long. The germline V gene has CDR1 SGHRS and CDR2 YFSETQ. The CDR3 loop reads CASSFGTEFYGYTF. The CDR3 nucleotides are TGCGCCAGCAGCTTCGGTACCGAGTTCTATGGCTACACCTTC.

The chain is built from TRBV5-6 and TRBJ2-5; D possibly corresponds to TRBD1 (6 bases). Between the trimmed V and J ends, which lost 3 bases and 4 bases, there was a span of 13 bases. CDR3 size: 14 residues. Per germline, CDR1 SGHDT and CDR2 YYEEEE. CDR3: CASSSVTGGETQYF. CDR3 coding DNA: TGTGCCAGCAGCTCAGTGACAGGAGGAGAGACCCAGTACTTC.

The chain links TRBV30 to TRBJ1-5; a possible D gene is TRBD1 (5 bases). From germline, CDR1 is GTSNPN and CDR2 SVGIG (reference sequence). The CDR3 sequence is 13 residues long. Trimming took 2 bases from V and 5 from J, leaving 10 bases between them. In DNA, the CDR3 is TGTGCCTGGAGTAAACAGGACCATCAGCCCCAGCATTTT. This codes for CAWSKQDHQPQHF.

CDR3 coding DNA: TGCGCCAGCAGCTTTGGGACAGTTTTGAACACTGAAGCTTTCTTT. Translated: CASSFGTVLNTEAFF. The chain has TRBV5-1 and TRBJ1-1; 7 bases agree with TRBD1. The J segment lost 0 bases and the V segment lost 2 bases, leaving 4 bases of the junction unmatched. Per germline, CDR1 SGHRS and CDR2 YFSETQ. The CDR3 has 15 amino acids.

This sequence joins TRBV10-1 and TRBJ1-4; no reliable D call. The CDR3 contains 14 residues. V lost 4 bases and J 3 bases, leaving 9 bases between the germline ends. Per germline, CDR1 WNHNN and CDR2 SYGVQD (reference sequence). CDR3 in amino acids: CASSVCSPNEKLFF. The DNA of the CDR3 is TGCGCCAGCAGTGTTTGTAGTCCTAATGAAAAACTGTTTTTT.

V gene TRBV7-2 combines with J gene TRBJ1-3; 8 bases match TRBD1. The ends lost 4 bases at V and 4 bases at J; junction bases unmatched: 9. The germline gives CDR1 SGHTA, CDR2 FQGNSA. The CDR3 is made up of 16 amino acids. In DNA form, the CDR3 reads TGTGCCAGCAGCTATCCGGACAGGGCATCGGGAAACACCATATATTTT. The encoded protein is CASSYPDRASGNTIYF.

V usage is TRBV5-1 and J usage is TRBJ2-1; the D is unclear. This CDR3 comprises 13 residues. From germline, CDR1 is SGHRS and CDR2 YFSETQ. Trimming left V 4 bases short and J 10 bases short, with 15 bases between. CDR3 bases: TGCGCCAGCAGCCCCCAGCCTAGAAACGAGCAGTTCTTC. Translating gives CASSPQPRNEQFF.

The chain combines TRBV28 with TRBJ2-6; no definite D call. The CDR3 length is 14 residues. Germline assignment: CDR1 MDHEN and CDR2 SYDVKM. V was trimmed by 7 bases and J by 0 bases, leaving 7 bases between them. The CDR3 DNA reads TGTGCCAGCATTCCATCCTCTGGGGCCAACGTCCTGACTTTC. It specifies CASIPSSGANVLTF.

The CDR3 bases are TGCGCCAGCAGCGCAGGACAGGGGTGGAGTGAAAAACTGTTTTTT. Translation gives CASSAGQGWSEKLFF. The chain has TRBV5-1 and TRBJ1-4; 9 positions match TRBD1. The germline V gene encodes CDR1 SGHRS and CDR2 YFSETQ. The CDR3 is made up of 15 amino acids. V lost 4 bases to trimming and J lost 7 bases; unmatched junction nucleotides: 8.

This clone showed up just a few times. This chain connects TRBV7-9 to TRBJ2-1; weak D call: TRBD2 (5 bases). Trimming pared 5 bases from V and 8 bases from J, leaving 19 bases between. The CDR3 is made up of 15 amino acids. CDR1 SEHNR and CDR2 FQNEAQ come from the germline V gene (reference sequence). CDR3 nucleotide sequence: TGTGCCAGCAGCGTCCGACGGTCGGGGAACGATGAGCAGTTCTTC. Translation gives CASSVRRSGNDEQFF.

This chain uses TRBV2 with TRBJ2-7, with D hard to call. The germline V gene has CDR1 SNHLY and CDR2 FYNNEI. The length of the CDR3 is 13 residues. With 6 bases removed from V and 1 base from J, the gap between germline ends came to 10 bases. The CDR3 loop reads CASRGIGSYEQYF. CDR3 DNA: TGTGCCAGCAGGGGCATAGGATCCTACGAGCAGTACTTC.

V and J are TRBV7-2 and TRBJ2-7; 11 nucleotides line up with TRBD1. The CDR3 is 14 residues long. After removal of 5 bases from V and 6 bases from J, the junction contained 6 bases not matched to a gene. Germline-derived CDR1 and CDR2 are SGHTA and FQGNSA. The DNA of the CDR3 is TGTGCCAGCAGCACCGGGACAGGGGGTTCCGAGCAGTACTTC. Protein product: CASSTGTGGSEQYF.